The sequence of this TCR beta chain was determined in a study of T cell repertoires and Cas9 in healthy adults. Looking at the study overall: Multi-effector potency, cytotoxicity and lineage were assessed in SpCas9-reactive CD4 and CD8 T cells.

Concerning this clone: Its antigen is currently unknown.

The CDR3 contains 15 residues. Trimming pared 4 bases from V and 1 base from J, leaving 13 bases between. Germline V gives CDR1 MNHEY, CDR2 SVGAGI. The repertoire was sequenced with immunoSEQ multiplex PCR; TCRdb's copy has only in-frame clones and lacks some. The repertoire consists of about 14,000 clones, with roughly 87% occurring once and the leading ten covering roughly 1.5%. Findings and caveats of the study: Reportedly, SpCas9-reactive effector T cell proliferation and function were mitigated by SpCas9-reactive Tregs in vitro.

The J gene is TRBJ2-5, the V gene TRBV6-5, with a possible D match to TRBD1 (6 bases). The material sequenced was Tregs (CD4+, CD25+, CD127-, CD137-, CD154-) from PBMCs; culture status not recorded. The sequence was collected from a human donor in good health. CDR3 bases: TGTGCCAGCAGTTCCCTTCACAGGGCCCAAGAGACCCAGTACTTC. Protein sequence: CASSSLHRAQETQYF.